The 21 T cell receptor beta chains below all came from one sample that was sequenced in a study of cytomegalovirus exposure and HLA in healthy donors (dated 2017 in TCRdb). The library was obtained by the immunoSEQ multiplex PCR assay. A mixture of 60 forward primers for TCR Vbeta segments and 13 reverse primers for TCR Jbeta segments was used in the multiplex PCR. Entries here come from immuneACCESS through TCRdb and include only in-frame sequences with V and J called. Some clones fail to appear in such tables; in the studies checked, an unresolved V gene covers under half of the shortfall, and the cause of the remainder is unknown. Within this sample are 150,000 to 200,000 clones, with 84% of them counted one time only. The top ten clones comprise roughly 1% of the sample. The sequencing input was PBMCs. The receptors derive from a man aged 25 to 40 in good health and CMV-seronegative.

This rearrangement joins TRBV28 to TRBJ1-6; D gene ambiguous. The germline V and J ends were trimmed by 8 bases and 7 bases, with 12 bases remaining between them. Looked up from germline, CDR1 is MDHEN and CDR2 is SYDVKM. The CDR3 runs 13 residues. The CDR3 sequence is CASLLGLNSPLHF. Here the CDR3 DNA reads TGTGCCAGCCTATTGGGCCTCAATTCACCCCTCCACTTT.

The chain recombines TRBV18 with TRBJ2-2; the match to TRBD1 covers 7 bases. The CDR3 length is 14 residues. Losses at the gene ends were 4 bases for V and 3 bases for J; bases not matched to a gene: 2. Germline CDR1 and CDR2: KGHSH and LQKENI. CDR3 sequence reads: CASSRQGDTGELFF. The CDR3 coding sequence is TGTGCCAGCTCACGGCAGGGGGACACCGGGGAGCTGTTTTTT.

The chain couples TRBV19 to TRBJ2-3; 11 bases agree with TRBD2. V gave up 3 bases and J gave up 0 bases; unmatched junction bases: 5. Germline V lookup: CDR1 LNHDA, CDR2 SQIVND (reference sequence). The CDR3 extends over 17 amino acids. CDR3 sequence (DNA): TGTGCCAGTAGTATGAGGGCTAGCGGGGGGAGCACAGATACGCAGTATTTT. This encodes CASSMRASGGSTDTQYF. The whole variable domain, filled in from reference TRBV19 and TRBJ2-3, reads DGGITQSPKYLFRKEGQNVTLSCEQNLNHDAMYWYRQDPGQGLRLIYYSQIVNDFQKGDIAEGYSVSREKKESFPLTVTSAQKNPTAFYLCASSMRASGGSTDTQYFGPGTRLTVL.

The chain links TRBV6-6 to TRBJ1-6; the match to TRBD1 covers 8 bases. The CDR3 runs to 13 residues. Germline V gene data show CDR1 as MNHNY and CDR2 as SVGAGI (reference sequence). V lost 6 bases and J lost 7; bases outside the gene matches: 2. The CDR3: CASRRQGNSPLHF. The CDR3, as DNA: TGTGCCAGCAGAAGACAGGGGAATTCACCCCTCCACTTT.

This chain uses TRBV25-1 with TRBJ2-3; D may be TRBD1 (5 bases). Germline CDR1 MGHDK, CDR2 SYGVNS. Trimming removed 5 bases from V and 6 bases from J, with 12 bases in between. The CDR3 runs to 13 residues. CDR3 nucleotides: TGTGCCAGCAGTAGGGGCAGTGCGGATACGCAGTATTTT. Translation: CASSRGSADTQYF.

The V and J genes are TRBV10-2 and TRBJ2-1; weak D call: TRBD1 (6 bases). This CDR3 is built from 15 residues. Germline V gene data show CDR1 as WSHSY and CDR2 as SAAADI. With 4 bases removed from V and 4 bases from J, the gap between germline ends came to 14 bases. The CDR3 DNA reads as TGCGCCAGCAGTGCTGCAGGGGCATTGTACAATGAGCAGTTCTTC. It yields the protein CASSAAGALYNEQFF.

A single count supports this clone. V gene TRBV19 combines with J gene TRBJ2-5; 9 bases are shared with TRBD1. Germline trimming cut 5 bases from V and 4 bases from J; bases unmatched to any gene: 5. The CDR3 contains 14 residues. CDR1 LNHDA and CDR2 SQIVND come from the germline V gene (reference sequence). CDR3 DNA sequence: TGTGCCAGTAGTGCTGGGACAGGGAGAGAGACCCAGTACTTC. The encoded protein is CASSAGTGRETQYF.

This clone was seen a few times. The gene calls are TRBV7-8 and TRBJ2-1; 9 positions match TRBD2. Per germline, CDR1 SGHVS and CDR2 FQNEAQ. V trimming: 1 base; J trimming: 4 bases; junction bases outside the gene matches: 5. The CDR3 runs 16 residues. The CDR3 region is CASSLDPSGVYNEQFF. CDR3 in DNA: TGTGCCAGCAGCTTAGATCCTAGCGGGGTTTACAATGAGCAGTTCTTC.

As DNA, the CDR3 is TGTGCCACCAGCAGTGCCTGGGCCCTGGACGAGCAGTACTTC. Translating gives CATSSAWALDEQYF. The chain employs TRBV15 and TRBJ2-7, with D hard to call. CDR3 length equals 14 residues. Germline assignment: CDR1 LNHNV and CDR2 YYDKDF (reference sequence). The ends were cut back, 3 bases at V and 5 bases at J, with 14 bases in the middle.

The V and J genes are TRBV7-8 and TRBJ2-5, with 9 bases identical to TRBD1. V dropped 2 bases and J dropped 7; count of bases not matched to a gene: 8. The CDR3 runs to 15 residues. Germline V gene data show CDR1 as SGHVS and CDR2 as FQNEAQ. The CDR3 spells CASSLKPGQGATQYF. In DNA form, the CDR3 reads TGTGCCAGCAGCTTAAAACCGGGACAGGGAGCGACCCAGTACTTC.

This clone was picked up one time. The chain carries TRBV5-8 and TRBJ2-7; 11 bases are a match to TRBD2. The CDR3 loop spans 16 amino acids. Trimming at V came to 0 bases and at J to 4 bases, leaving 6 bases not matched to a gene. From germline, CDR1 is SGHTS and CDR2 YDEGEE. The CDR3 sequence: CASSLAASGGQYEQYF. The CDR3 DNA reads TGTGCCAGCAGCTTGGCGGCTAGCGGGGGGCAATACGAGCAGTACTTC.

This clone was recorded only once. The chain carries TRBV5-4 and TRBJ2-6; 10 nucleotides line up with TRBD1. The trim removed 4 bases at V and 4 bases at J, leaving 11 bases unmatched. Per the germline V gene, CDR1 is SGHNT and CDR2 is YYREEE (reference sequence). CDR3 length: 18 residues. CDR3 protein: CASSGRQGAGSGANVLTF. The CDR3 nucleotides are TGTGCCAGCAGCGGTAGACAGGGGGCGGGATCAGGGGCCAACGTCCTGACTTTC.

V and J are TRBV9 and TRBJ2-1, with D possibly being TRBD2 (5 bases). The CDR3 runs to 17 residues. V was clipped by 4 bases and J by 1 base, with 18 bases between them. The germline gives CDR1 SGDLS, CDR2 YYNGEE. The CDR3 nucleotides read TGTGCCAGCAGCCCGAGCGGTCCCCACGAATCCTACAATGAGCAGTTCTTC. This translates into CASSPSGPHESYNEQFF. Drawing the rest from reference TRBV9 and TRBJ2-1, the complete variable domain is DSGVTQTPKHLITATGQRVTLRCSPRSGDLSVYWYQQSLDQGLQFLIQYYNGEERAKGNILERFSAQQFPDLHSELNLSSLELGDSALYFCASSPSGPHESYNEQFFGPGTRLTVL.

The rearrangement uses TRBV27 and TRBJ2-7; 10 nucleotides align to TRBD2. Losses at the gene ends were 3 bases for V and 5 bases for J; bases not matched to a gene: 16. CDR3 length: 18 amino acids. CDR1 is MNHEY, CDR2 SMNVEV, per germline (reference sequence). CDR3 DNA: TGTGCCAGCAGTTTCACTACCGGCTGGGCTAGCGGGAGTAACGAGCAGTACTTC. The encoded protein is CASSFTTGWASGSNEQYF.

CDR3 coding DNA: TGTGCCAGCAGTTCACCCGGGACTAGCGGGTCCTACGAGCAGTACTTC. Translation gives CASSSPGTSGSYEQYF. J is TRBJ2-7 and V is TRBV27, with 12 bases aligning to TRBD2. The junction had 5 bases not matched to a gene; V was cut back by 4 bases and J by 1 base. The CDR3 spans 16 residues. Per germline, CDR1 MNHEY and CDR2 SMNVEV (reference sequence).

V is TRBV21-1 and J is TRBJ2-7; the D call in the table, TRBD2, was not verified against the DNA. TRBV21-1 corresponds to a pseudogene. The CDR3 has 19 amino acids. The CDR3 loop is CASSARGQAGTSEKHEQYF. The CDR3 nucleotides read TGTGCCAGCAGCGCCCGCGGACAAGCCGGGACTAGTGAGAAGCACGAGCAGTACTTC.

This rearrangement joins TRBV10-1 to TRBJ2-1; TRBD1 matches at 12 bases. The germline V gene has CDR1 WNHNN and CDR2 SYGVQD (reference sequence). Trimming at V came to 7 bases and at J to 9 bases, leaving 7 bases not matched to a gene. This CDR3 has 14 residues. The DNA of the CDR3 is TGCGCCAGCATGCCGGGACAGGGGGCGAGTGAGCAGTTCTTC. Encoded protein: CASMPGQGASEQFF.

J is TRBJ1-4 and V is TRBV7-6; 9 bases agree with TRBD1. J gave up 5 bases and V 0 bases, and 1 base lay outside the gene matches. This CDR3 spans 15 amino acids. Germline-derived CDR1 and CDR2 are SGHVS and FNYEAQ. CDR3: CASSLAGTGNEKLFF. Here the CDR3 DNA reads TGTGCCAGCAGCTTAGCCGGGACAGGGAATGAAAAACTGTTTTTT. Filled out from reference TRBV7-6 and TRBJ1-4, the complete variable domain reads GAGVSQSPRYKVTKRGQDVALRCDPISGHVSLYWYRQALGQGPEFLTYFNYEAQQDKSGLPNDRFSAERPEGSISTLTIQRTEQRDSAMYRCASSLAGTGNEKLFFGSGTQLSVL.

The CDR3 sequence is CASSQSIGAAYGYTF. CDR3 coding DNA: TGCGCCAGCAGTCAATCCATTGGGGCTGCGTATGGCTACACCTTC. This sequence joins TRBV23-1 and TRBJ1-2; tentative D call: TRBD1 (5 bases). TRBV23-1 is an ORF for which the function is uncertain. CDR3 size: 15 residues. The V and J ends lost 0 bases and 5 bases respectively, with 13 bases between them.

The chain recombines TRBV27 with TRBJ2-1; 7 nucleotides align to TRBD2. The junction had 4 bases not matched to a gene; V was cut back by 2 bases and J by 0 bases. The CDR3 is 16 amino acids. CDR1 MNHEY and CDR2 SMNVEV come from the germline V gene (reference sequence). The CDR3 is CASSLGAGSSYNEQFF. In DNA, the CDR3 is TGTGCCAGCAGTTTAGGAGCGGGGAGCTCCTACAATGAGCAGTTCTTC.

The gene calls are TRBV13 and TRBJ2-1, with TRBD1 matching 7 bases. J lost 5 bases, V lost 5 bases, and 3 bases had no gene match. Germline CDR1 PRHDT, CDR2 FYEKMQ (reference sequence). The CDR3 length is 13 residues. The CDR3 DNA reads TGTGCCAGCAGCGTCGGACAGGACAATGAGCAGTTCTTC. As protein: CASSVGQDNEQFF.